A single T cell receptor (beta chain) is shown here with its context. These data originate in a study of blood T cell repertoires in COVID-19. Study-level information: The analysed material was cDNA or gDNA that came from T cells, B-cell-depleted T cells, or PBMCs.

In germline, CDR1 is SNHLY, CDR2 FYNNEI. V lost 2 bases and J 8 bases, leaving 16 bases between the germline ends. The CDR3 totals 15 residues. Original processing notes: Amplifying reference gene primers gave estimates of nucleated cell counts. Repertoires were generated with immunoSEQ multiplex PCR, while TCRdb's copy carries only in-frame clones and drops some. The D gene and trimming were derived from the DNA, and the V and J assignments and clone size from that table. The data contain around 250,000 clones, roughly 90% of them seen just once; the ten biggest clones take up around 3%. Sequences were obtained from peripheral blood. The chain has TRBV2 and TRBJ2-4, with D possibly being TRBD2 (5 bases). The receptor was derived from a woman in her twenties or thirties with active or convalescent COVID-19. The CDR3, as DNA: TGTGCCAGCAGTGAACAGAGGGCCCTTTCCCACATTCAGTACTTC. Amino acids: CASSEQRALSHIQYF.